This T cell receptor (beta chain) emerged from a study of OX40 agonist ivuxolimab in advanced cancers. This CDR3 comprises 18 residues. Germline V gene lookup returns CDR1 MDHEN and CDR2 SYDVKM. V lost 2 bases, J lost 2 bases, and 18 bases lay in between. Profiled with immunoSEQ multiplex PCR; TCRdb holds only in-frame clones, not every one. The sample yields about 50,000 clones, roughly 89% seen once. Sampled blood was obtained at baseline, cycle 4 day 1, and cycle 7 day 1. The clonotype originates from an adult with an advanced solid tumor such as melanoma, head and neck, liver or kidney cancer. Sequences were derived from CD4+ or CD8+ T cells sorted from blood, sampled in a trial of the OX40 agonist ivuxolimab. The rearrangement joins TRBV28 to TRBJ2-2; D unclear. The CDR3 DNA reads TGTGCCAGCAGTTTAGGCCCCATAGGGCTTGATAACACCGGGGAGCTGTTTTTT. As protein: CASSLGPIGLDNTGELFF.